This T cell receptor (beta chain) was identified in a study of T cells after yellow fever vaccination. In the study overall: In the case of low-cell-number fractions, SMART-Seq v4 Ultra Low Input was used for preparation. Study outcomes and limitations: The secondary response peaked faster, at day 5 versus 15, but was weaker. Highly abundant clonotypes carried over from the bulk population could end up in FACS-sorted repertoires as contaminants.

Trimming took 1 base from V and 4 from J, leaving 10 bases between them. CDR3 length: 14 residues. Looked up from germline, CDR1 is SGHTA and CDR2 is FQGNSA. In its sample, this clonotype was seen a few times. Its target is unknown. Synthesis of TCR cDNA relied on 5'RACE template switching, which attached a universal primer site and UMIs. TCRdb reprocessed the 5' RACE reads with MiXCR, giving one entry per CDR3 protein. The table lists some 350,000 distinct CDR3 sequences, roughly 4% of them singletons. The sequence was obtained from a man between 18 and 35 years old who received the YFV17D yellow fever vaccine. The chain has TRBV7-2 and TRBJ1-1; tentatively, D is TRBD1 (5 bases). The material sequenced was PBMCs, taken 5 days after the yellow fever booster vaccination. The CDR3 coding sequence is TGTGCCAGCAGCTTAGAGCCGGGGGGCACTGAAGCTTTCTTT. This encodes CASSLEPGGTEAFF.